This T cell receptor beta chain was sequenced during a study of low-dose radiotherapy and immunotherapy resistance in tumors. Study summary: Each fraction given to Cohort 2 every two weeks delivered 1 Gy, and the total reached 13 Gy over 26 weeks. The regimen for patients comprised intravenous nivolumab 240 mg every two weeks plus intravenous ipilimumab 1 mg/kg every six weeks.

Along with nivolumab and ipilimumab, donors received aspirin, low-dose cyclophosphamide and low-dose radiotherapy. Alpha- and beta-chain coverage of first-strand cDNA came from TRAV- and TRBV-specific primers. It was with a constant-region primer and a V-primer adapter that TCRs were amplified over about 20 PCR cycles. TCRdb fed the reads into MiXCR, producing one record per CDR3 protein. The sample holds more than 6,000 distinct CDR3 sequences, about 61% seen once. This clonotype was found a few times. This CDR3 is built from 16 residues. The V and J ends lost 11 bases and 2 bases, in that order; junction bases with no gene match: 13.

The chain uses TRBV12-3 or TRBV12-4 and TRBJ1-5; TRBD1 matches 9 bases. The sequence was collected from a human donor with advanced metastatic prostate, ovarian, gallbladder or colorectal cancer (not recorded which). This table probably holds off-target reads from a library built for another chain. The CDR3 spells CAVQTGGSVGNQPQHF. The DNA for the CDR3 is TGTGCCGTCCAGACAGGGGGGTCTGTGGGCAATCAGCCCCAGCATTTT.